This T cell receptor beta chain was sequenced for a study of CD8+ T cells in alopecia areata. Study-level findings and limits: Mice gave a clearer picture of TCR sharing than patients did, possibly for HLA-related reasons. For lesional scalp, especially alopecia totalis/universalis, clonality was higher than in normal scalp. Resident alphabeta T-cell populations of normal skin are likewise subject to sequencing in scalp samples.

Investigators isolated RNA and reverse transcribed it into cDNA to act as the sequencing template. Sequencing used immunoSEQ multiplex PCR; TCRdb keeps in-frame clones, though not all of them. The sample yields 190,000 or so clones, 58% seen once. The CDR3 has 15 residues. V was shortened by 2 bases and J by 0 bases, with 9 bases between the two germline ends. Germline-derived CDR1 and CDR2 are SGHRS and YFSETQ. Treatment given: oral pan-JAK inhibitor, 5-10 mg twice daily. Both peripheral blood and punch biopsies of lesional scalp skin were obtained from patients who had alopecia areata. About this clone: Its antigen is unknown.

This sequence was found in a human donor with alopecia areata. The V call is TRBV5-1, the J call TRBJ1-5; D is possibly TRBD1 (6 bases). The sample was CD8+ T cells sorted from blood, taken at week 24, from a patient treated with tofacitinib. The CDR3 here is CASSFRTDSNQPQHF. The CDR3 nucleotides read TGCGCCAGCAGCTTTCGGACAGATAGCAATCAGCCCCAGCATTTT.